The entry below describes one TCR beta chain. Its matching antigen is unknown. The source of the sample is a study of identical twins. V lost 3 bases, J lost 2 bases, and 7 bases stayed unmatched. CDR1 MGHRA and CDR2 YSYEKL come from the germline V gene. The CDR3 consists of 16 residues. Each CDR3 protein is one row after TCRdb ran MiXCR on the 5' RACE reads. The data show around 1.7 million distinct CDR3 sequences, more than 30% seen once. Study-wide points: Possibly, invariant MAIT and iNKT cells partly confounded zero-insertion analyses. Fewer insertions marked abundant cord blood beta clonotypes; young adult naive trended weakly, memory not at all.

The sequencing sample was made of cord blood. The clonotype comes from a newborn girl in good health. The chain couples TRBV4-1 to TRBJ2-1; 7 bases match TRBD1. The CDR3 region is CASSHPTGYPYNEQFF. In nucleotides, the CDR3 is TGCGCCAGCAGCCACCCGACAGGGTATCCCTACAATGAGCAGTTCTTC.